The 24 T cell receptor beta chains below were found in one sample sequenced in a study of monozygotic twins with inflammatory bowel disease. TCRdb re-called the 5' RACE reads; one entry per CDR3 protein, DNA not given. In all, the sample yields more than 300,000 distinct CDR3 sequences. Specimen: blood. These receptors originate from a human donor with ulcerative colitis or Crohn's disease, or a healthy co-twin of an affected twin (not recorded which).

The CDR3 sequence: CASSLGPGPQYF. The chain carries TRBV12-3 or TRBV12-4 and TRBJ2-5; absent DNA, TCRdb's TRBD1 call cannot be checked. This CDR3 is built from 12 residues.

The chain carries TRBV6-4 and TRBJ2-1; there is no DNA to check the TCRdb D call of TRBD1. The germline V gene encodes CDR1 MRHNA and CDR2 SNTAGT. The CDR3 loop spans 16 amino acids. This CDR3 reads CASSHREGGVLDEQFF.

The chain couples TRBV4-3 to TRBJ2-1; TCRdb selects TRBD2, and the lack of DNA leaves this call unchecked. The CDR3 consists of 16 residues. In germline, CDR1 is LGHNA, CDR2 YSLEER. Here the CDR3 reads CASSQVGLAGLNEQFF.

The chain couples TRBV7-2 to TRBJ2-1; checking the TCRdb D call of TRBD1 is not possible without DNA. This CDR3 contains 13 residues. The germline gives CDR1 SGHTA, CDR2 FQGNSA. The CDR3 is CASRVDRGNEQFF.

The chain joins TRBV12-3 or TRBV12-4 to TRBJ2-7; TCRdb picks TRBD1, but there is no DNA to check that call. CDR3 length equals 13 residues. CDR3 region: CASSLGPLGEQYF.

This chain links TRBV28 with TRBJ2-6; the D call of TRBD2 rests on TCRdb alone, since no DNA is present to check it. This CDR3 contains 17 residues. CDR1 is MDHEN, CDR2 SYDVKM, per germline. This chain's CDR3 is CASSYGDLVTRANVLTF.

The J gene is TRBJ2-1, the V gene TRBV14; checking the TCRdb D call of TRBD1 is not possible without DNA. The CDR3 is 16 residues long. CDR1 and CDR2 (germline): SGHDN, FVKESK. Here the CDR3 reads CASSHYGGGTYNEQFF.

The J gene is TRBJ2-3, the V gene TRBV15. The germline V gene has CDR1 LNHNV and CDR2 YYDKDF (reference sequence). CDR3 length: 11 amino acids. The CDR3 loop is CATSRATTQYF. The variable domain in full, completed from reference TRBV15 and TRBJ2-3, reads DAMVIQNPRYQVTQFGKPVTLSCSQTLNHNVMYWYQQKSSQAPKLLFHYYDKDFNNEADTPDNFQSRRPNTSFCFLDIRSPGLGDTAMYLCATSRATTQYFGPGTRLTVL.

The genes are TRBV12-3 or TRBV12-4 and TRBJ1-1; TCRdb indicates TRBD1, and absent DNA this call remains unverified. CDR3 length: 15 amino acids. CDR3 region: CASNRGRQMNTEAFF.

The chain is built from TRBV18 and TRBJ2-1; TCRdb reports TRBD2, a call that lacks DNA to check it against. This CDR3 region has 15 residues. CDR1 and CDR2 (germline): KGHSH, LQKENI. CDR3 sequence reads: CASSPGLAITNEQFF.

The chain links TRBV4-1 to TRBJ2-2. CDR1 and CDR2 (germline): MGHRA, YSYEKL. The CDR3 is made up of 14 amino acids. The CDR3 reads CASSQVVGSGELFF.

J is TRBJ2-3 and V is TRBV7-2; the TRBD2 assignment by TCRdb is unverifiable without DNA. In germline, CDR1 is SGHTA, CDR2 FQGNSA. The CDR3 runs 15 residues. The chain's CDR3 is CASSLMEGLTDTQYF.

The V call is TRBV20-1, the J call TRBJ2-7; TCRdb's assignment of TRBD1 cannot be checked, as there is no DNA. The CDR3 is 15 amino acids. Looked up from germline, CDR1 is DFQATT and CDR2 is SNEGSKA (reference sequence). CDR3 sequence reads: CSAREGGATSYEQYF.

The chain employs TRBV12-3 or TRBV12-4 and TRBJ2-7; the TCRdb call, TRBD2, lacks DNA for checking. This CDR3 is built from 16 residues. This CDR3 is CASSSRLAGGQHEQYF.

The chain is built from TRBV5-1 and TRBJ1-6; TCRdb picks TRBD1, but there is no DNA to check that call. This CDR3 region has 16 residues. Germline CDR1 SGHRS, CDR2 YFSETQ. The CDR3 sequence is CASSRGDKFSNSPLHF.

This sequence joins TRBV29-1 and TRBJ2-5. CDR1 and CDR2 (germline): SQVTM, ANQGSEA. This CDR3 comprises 12 residues. CDR3: CSVVGLEETQYF.

CDR3 region: CASIDQYNEQFF. The V gene is TRBV28, the J gene TRBJ2-1. The CDR3 contains 12 residues. Germline values: CDR1 MDHEN, CDR2 SYDVKM.

The genes are TRBV5-1 and TRBJ2-3; TCRdb gives TRBD2 as the D gene, but with no DNA this cannot be confirmed. The CDR3 totals 16 residues. Germline-derived CDR1 and CDR2 are SGHRS and YFSETQ. CDR3 sequence reads: CASSGTSGGATDTQYF. The full variable domain, in which reference TRBV5-1 and TRBJ2-3 provide the parts outside the CDR3, is KAGVTQTPRYLIKTRGQQVTLSCSPISGHRSVSWYQQTPGQGLQFLFEYFSETQRNKGNFPGRFSGRQFSNSRSEMNVSTLELGDSALYLCASSGTSGGATDTQYFGPGTRLTVL.

J is TRBJ2-7 and V is TRBV7-2; checking the TCRdb D call of TRBD1 is not possible without DNA. This CDR3 comprises 15 residues. Germline assignment: CDR1 SGHTA and CDR2 FQGNSA. The CDR3 sequence is CASSLPGGPGYEQYF.

The J gene is TRBJ1-5, the V gene TRBV7-9; TCRdb calls TRBD1, which cannot be checked without DNA. The V gene's germline CDR1 is SEHNR and CDR2 FQNEAQ (reference sequence). The CDR3 contains 14 residues. CDR3 loop: CASSLGPQGQPQHF.

V usage is TRBV9 and J usage is TRBJ1-5; TCRdb indicates TRBD1, and absent DNA this call remains unverified. In germline, CDR1 is SGDLS, CDR2 YYNGEE. CDR3 length equals 15 residues. This chain's CDR3 is CASSVGDTVHQPQHF.

The chain employs TRBV12-3 or TRBV12-4 and TRBJ2-5; no DNA is available, so the TRBD2 call from TCRdb remains unchecked. The CDR3 extends over 16 amino acids. CDR3 loop: CASSLPMGRRQETQYF.

The chain uses TRBV7-9 and TRBJ2-2; with no DNA, the TCRdb D assignment of TRBD1 cannot be verified. The CDR3 covers 16 residues. Per germline, CDR1 SEHNR and CDR2 FQNEAQ (reference sequence). The CDR3 protein is CASSPPLGGKTGELFF.

The rearrangement joins TRBV5-1 to TRBJ2-2. Per germline, CDR1 SGHRS and CDR2 YFSETQ. The CDR3 sequence is 15 residues long. The chain's CDR3 is CASSLTRRNTGELFF.